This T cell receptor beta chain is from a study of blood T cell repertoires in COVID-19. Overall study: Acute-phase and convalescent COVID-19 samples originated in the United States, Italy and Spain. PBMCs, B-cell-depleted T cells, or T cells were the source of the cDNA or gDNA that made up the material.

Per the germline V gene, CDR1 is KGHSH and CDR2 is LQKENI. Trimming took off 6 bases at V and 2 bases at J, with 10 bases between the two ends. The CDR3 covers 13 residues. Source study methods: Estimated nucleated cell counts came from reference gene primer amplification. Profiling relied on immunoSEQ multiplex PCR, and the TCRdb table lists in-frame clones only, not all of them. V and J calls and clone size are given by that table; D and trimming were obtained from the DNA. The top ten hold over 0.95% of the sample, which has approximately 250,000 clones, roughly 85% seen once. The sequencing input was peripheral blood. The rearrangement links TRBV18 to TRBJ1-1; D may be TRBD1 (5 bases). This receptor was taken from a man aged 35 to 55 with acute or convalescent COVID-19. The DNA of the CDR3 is TGTGCCAGCTCCGCAGACAGAAACACTGAAGCTTTCTTT. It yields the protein CASSADRNTEAFF.